A selection of T cell receptor beta chains follows, all from one sample in a study of CD8+CD57+ T cells in acquired aplastic anemia. TCRdb passed the reads through MiXCR, listing each CDR3 protein once. The sample shows fewer than 150,000 distinct CDR3 sequences, about 46% of them seen only once. Source material: sorted CD4+, CD8+, or CD8+CD57+ T cells (not recorded which) from PBMCs. The receptors derive from a human donor in good health, serving as a control. CDR3s include the opening cysteine and the closing phenylalanine or tryptophan. Each record gives: J gene, V gene, D gene, clone size, CDR3 protein, CDR3 DNA. A D gene is named only where the DNA matches it firmly. Clone sizes are given selectively: once, few, many, or a class where the clone is expanded.

TRBJ1-1 TRBV20-1 TRBD1 many CSALGTERNTEAFF TGCAGTGCCCTTGGGACAGAAAGGAACACTGAAGCTTTCTTT
TRBJ2-4 TRBV11-1 TRBD1 - CASQRGTGSYIQYF TGTGCCAGCCAAAGAGGGACAGGATCATACATTCAGTACTTC
TRBJ1-5 TRBV7-9 - many CASSLKGSNQPQHF TGTGCCAGCAGCTTAAAAGGTAGCAATCAGCCCCAGCATTTT
TRBJ1-2 TRBV7-9 TRBD1 - CANSLSISRGNVTF TGTGCCAACAGCTTATCCATTTCCAGGGGGAACGTCACCTTC
TRBJ2-2 TRBV30 - many CALLSRGPGGELFF TGTGCCCTGCTCTCGAGGGGTCCCGGCGGGGAGCTGTTTTTT
TRBJ1-2 TRBV28 - many CASRPQGPGYGYTF TGTGCCAGCAGACCCCAGGGCCCGGGCTATGGCTACACCTTC
TRBJ2-7 TRBV20-1 TRBD1 few CSATQGHEQYF TGCAGTGCAACACAGGGGCACGAGCAGTACTTC
TRBJ2-7 TRBV7-9 - few CASTPDGFYEQYF TGTGCCAGCACCCCGGACGGATTCTACGAGCAGTACTTC
TRBJ2-3 TRBV2 - - CASSEKSTQYF TGTGCCAGCAGTGAGAAGAGTACGCAGTATTTT
TRBJ1-5 TRBV2 - many CASSDLGGPQHF TGTGCCAGCAGTGATCTGGGAGGGCCCCAGCATTTT
TRBJ2-1 TRBV7-7 TRBD1 few CASSLGQGGNEQFF TGTGCTAGCAGCTTAGGACAGGGGGGCAATGAGCAGTTCTTC
TRBJ2-7 TRBV7-9 TRBD1 few CASSSRDRVNEQYF TGTGCCAGCAGCTCCCGGGACAGGGTAAACGAGCAGTACTTC
TRBJ1-2 TRBV25-1 - many CASSEGQGNGYGYTF TGTGCCAGCAGTGAAGGTCAAGGTAACGGCTATGGCTACACCTTC
TRBJ2-6 TRBV7-3 - many CASRSPGSGANVLTF TGTGCCAGCAGGTCCCCCGGCTCTGGGGCCAACGTCCTGACTTTC
TRBJ1-3 TRBV12-3/TRBV12-4 - - CASSLFQGGGRTGNTIYF TGTGCCAGCAGTTTATTCCAGGGCGGTGGTCGAACTGGAAACACCATATATTTT
TRBJ2-1 TRBV7-9 TRBD1 many CASSLADRGVKDEQFF TGTGCCAGCAGCTTAGCGGACAGGGGGGTCAAGGATGAGCAGTTCTTC
TRBJ2-7 TRBV15 TRBD1 - CATSSHPDRDEQYF TGTGCCACCAGCAGCCATCCGGACAGGGACGAGCAGTACTTC
TRBJ1-5 TRBV5-6 TRBD1 - CASSRVGQPPNQPQHF TGTGCCAGCAGCCGAGTGGGACAGCCTCCGAATCAGCCCCAGCATTTT
TRBJ2-7 TRBV2 TRBD1 once CASSEQGARYEQYF TGTGCCAGCAGTGAACAGGGGGCCAGGTACGAGCAGTACTTC
TRBJ2-2 TRBV12-3/TRBV12-4 - few CASSFRSTLKLENTGELFF TGTGCCAGCAGTTTTCGTTCCACCCTCAAACTCGAGAACACCGGGGAGCTGTTTTTT
TRBJ2-7 TRBV19 TRBD1 few CASSVQGAREQYF TGTGCCAGTAGTGTGCAGGGGGCGCGGGAGCAGTACTTC
TRBJ1-5 TRBV20-1 - many CSARDMFGGGGNQPQHF TGCAGTGCTAGAGATATGTTTGGGGGGGGGGGCAATCAGCCCCAGCATTTT
TRBJ1-2 TRBV7-8 TRBD1 once CASSPTGGGYTF TGTGCCAGCAGCCCCACAGGGGGAGGCTACACCTTC
TRBJ2-7 TRBV29-1 - - CSVRKTGPAEEQYF TGCAGCGTTCGGAAAACCGGCCCGGCGGAGGAGCAGTACTTC
TRBJ2-1 TRBV10-2 TRBD1 - CATGQHNEQFF TGCGCCACGGGACAGCACAATGAGCAGTTCTTC
TRBJ1-1 TRBV10-3 - - CAIRGTTRLNTEAFF TGTGCCATCCGGGGGACTACCAGACTGAACACTGAAGCTTTCTTT
TRBJ2-7 TRBV15 - few CATSRDDSGAYEQYF TGTGCCACCAGCAGAGATGATAGCGGTGCCTACGAGCAGTACTTC
TRBJ2-6 TRBV14 TRBD1 once CVGSHPRDRGSSGANVLTF TGTGTCGGCAGCCATCCCCGGGACAGGGGAAGTTCTGGGGCCAACGTCCTGACTTTC
TRBJ2-5 TRBV4-3 - many CASSQAARSQETQYF TGCGCCAGCAGCCAAGCGGCTAGGAGCCAAGAGACCCAGTACTTC